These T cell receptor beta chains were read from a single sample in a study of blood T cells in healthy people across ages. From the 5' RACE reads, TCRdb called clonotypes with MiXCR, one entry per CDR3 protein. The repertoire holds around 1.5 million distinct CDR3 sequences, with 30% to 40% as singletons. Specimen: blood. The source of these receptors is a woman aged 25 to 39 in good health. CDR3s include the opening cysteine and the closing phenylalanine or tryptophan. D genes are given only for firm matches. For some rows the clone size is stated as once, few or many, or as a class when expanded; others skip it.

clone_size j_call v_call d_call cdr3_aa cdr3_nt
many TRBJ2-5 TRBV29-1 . CSVFRDTQETQYF TGCAGCGTTTTCCGGGACACTCAAGAGACCCAGTACTTC
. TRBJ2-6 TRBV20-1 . CSARQAGANVLTF TGCAGTGCTAGACAGGCCGGGGCCAACGTCCTGACTTTC
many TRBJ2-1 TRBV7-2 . CASSLYVWDEQFF TGTGCCAGCAGCTTATATGTGTGGGATGAGCAGTTCTTC
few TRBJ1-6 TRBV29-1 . CSAADLDSPLHF TGCAGCGCCGCGGACCTCGATTCACCCCTCCACTTT
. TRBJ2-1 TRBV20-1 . CSARDRLLGSSYNEQFF TGCAGTGCTAGAGATCGACTTTTGGGGAGCTCCTACAATGAGCAGTTCTTC
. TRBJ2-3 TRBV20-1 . CSALGGGVSADTQYF TGCAGCGCCCTCGGTGGAGGAGTTAGCGCAGATACGCAGTATTTT
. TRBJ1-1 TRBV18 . CASSPPSGDVGTEAFF TGTGCCAGCTCACCGCCCTCAGGGGATGTAGGCACTGAAGCTTTCTTT
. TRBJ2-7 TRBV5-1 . CASSLRGREYFYEQYF TGCGCCAGCAGCCTGCGGGGGCGGGAGTACTTCTACGAGCAGTACTTC
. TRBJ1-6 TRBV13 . CASSLVSFGLHGGNGNSPLHF TGTGCCAGCAGCTTAGTGTCGTTTGGACTCCACGGGGGAAATGGTAATTCACCCCTCCACTTT
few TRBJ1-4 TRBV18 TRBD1 CASSPRYTGGDEKLFF TGTGCCAGCTCACCTCGGTATACAGGGGGCGATGAAAAACTGTTTTTT
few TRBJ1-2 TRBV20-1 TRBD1 CSARDGQGGYGYTF TGCAGTGCTAGAGATGGGCAGGGGGGCTATGGCTACACCTTC
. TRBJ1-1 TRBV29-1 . CSVKLNTEAFF TGCAGCGTAAAACTGAACACTGAAGCTTTCTTT
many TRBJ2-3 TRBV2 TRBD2 CASVGLAGATDTQYF TGTGCCAGCGTCGGACTAGCGGGAGCGACAGATACGCAGTATTTT
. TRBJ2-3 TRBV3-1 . CASSQPGGTDTQYF TGTGCCAGCAGCCAACCCGGAGGCACAGATACGCAGTATTTT
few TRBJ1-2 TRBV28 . CASSRGWGYTF TGTGCCAGCAGTCGTGGGTGGGGCTACACCTTC
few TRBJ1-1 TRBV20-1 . CSAIAGAVAFF TGCAGTGCTATTGCGGGAGCGGTGGCTTTCTTT
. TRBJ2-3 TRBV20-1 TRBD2 CSASTGGGARDTQYF TGCAGTGCTAGTACCGGCGGGGGGGCTAGAGATACGCAGTATTTT
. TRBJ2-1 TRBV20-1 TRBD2 CSAQIPTGGYNEQFF TGCAGTGCTCAAATCCCCACGGGAGGTTACAATGAGCAGTTCTTC
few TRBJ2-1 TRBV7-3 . CASSLSLSLHHEQFF TGTGCCAGCAGCTTAAGTCTAAGCTTGCACCATGAGCAGTTCTTC
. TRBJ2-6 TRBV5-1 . CASSTQGLSSGANVLTF TGCGCCAGCAGTACACAGGGCCTTAGCTCTGGGGCCAACGTCCTGACTTTC
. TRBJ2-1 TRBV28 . CASRVREQFF TGTGCCAGCAGGGTACGGGAGCAGTTCTTC
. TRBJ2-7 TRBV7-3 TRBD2 CARLGGREYEQYF TGTGCCAGACTGGGCGGGAGGGAGTACGAGCAGTACTTC
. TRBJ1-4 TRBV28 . CASSLFRSTNEKLFF TGTGCCAGCAGTTTATTCCGGTCAACTAATGAAAAACTGTTTTTT
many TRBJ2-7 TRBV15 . CATSSLQDPSYEQYF TGTGCCACCAGCTCCCTGCAGGACCCCTCCTACGAGCAGTACTTC
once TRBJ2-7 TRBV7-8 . CASSLNPLGDEQYF TGTGCCAGCAGCCTAAATCCTCTAGGCGACGAGCAGTACTTC
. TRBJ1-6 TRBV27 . CASSLNAAARNSPLHF TGTGCCAGCAGTTTAAATGCGGCGGCTCGGAATTCACCCCTCCACTTT
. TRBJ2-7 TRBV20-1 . CSASLAIGYEQYF TGCAGTGCTTCCCTAGCGATAGGCTACGAGCAGTACTTC
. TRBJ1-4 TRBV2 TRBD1 CASSDRRDSLYEKLFF TGTGCCAGCAGTGATCGCCGGGACAGCTTGTATGAAAAACTGTTTTTT
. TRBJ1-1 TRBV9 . CASSVGFLAEAFF TGTGCCAGCAGCGTAGGCTTTTTGGCTGAAGCTTTCTTT
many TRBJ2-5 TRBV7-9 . CASSRALGETQYF TGTGCCAGCAGCCGCGCCTTGGGGGAGACCCAGTACTTC
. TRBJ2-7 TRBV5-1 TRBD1 CASSKRQGGNEQYF TGCGCCAGCAGCAAACGACAGGGGGGAAACGAGCAGTACTTC
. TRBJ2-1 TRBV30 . CAWRPYYNGQFF TGTGCCTGGAGGCCATATTACAATGGGCAGTTCTTC
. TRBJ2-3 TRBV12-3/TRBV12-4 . CASSFKGGITDTQYF TGTGCCAGCAGTTTTAAGGGCGGGATCACAGATACGCAGTATTTT
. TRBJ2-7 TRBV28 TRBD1 CASTITGTGNYEQYF TGTGCCAGCACTATCACCGGGACAGGGAACTACGAGCAGTACTTC